Listed here is a single TCR beta chain. The antigen remains unidentified. V shed 6 bases, J shed 0 bases, and the junction held 5 bases outside the gene matches. The CDR3 covers 16 residues. CDR1 ENHRY and CDR2 SYGVKD come from the germline V gene. This sample was included in a study of long-term antiretroviral therapy in people with HIV. General study findings and limits: Across all time points, the repertoire was dominated by clones that expanded before ART.

An immunoSEQ assay, version v3.0, was performed at survey level. Sequencing was designed to cover about 40,000-55,000 T-cell genomes in each sample. Here immunoSEQ multiplex PCR was the method, and the copy in TCRdb shows in-frame clones only, minus some. The sample has 35,000 to 40,000 clones, approximately 94% seen once. The source of this sequence is a woman between 50 and 59 years old with HIV. This chain links TRBV10-3 with TRBJ1-6; TRBD1 agrees at 7 bases. The sample consisted of unsorted PBMCs, taken 4.1 years after starting antiretroviral therapy. Here the CDR3 DNA reads TGTGCCATCAGCCAGGGGGGCAGCTCCTATAATTCACCCCTCCACTTT. This translates into CAISQGGSSYNSPLHF.